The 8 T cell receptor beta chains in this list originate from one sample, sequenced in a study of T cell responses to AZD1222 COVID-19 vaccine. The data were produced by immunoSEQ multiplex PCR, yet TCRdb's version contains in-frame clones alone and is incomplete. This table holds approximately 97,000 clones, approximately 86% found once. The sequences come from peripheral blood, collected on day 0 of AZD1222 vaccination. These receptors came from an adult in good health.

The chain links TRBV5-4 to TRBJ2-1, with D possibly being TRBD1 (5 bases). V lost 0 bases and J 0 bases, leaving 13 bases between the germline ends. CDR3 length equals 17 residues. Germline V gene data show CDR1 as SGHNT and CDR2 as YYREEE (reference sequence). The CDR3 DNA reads TGTGCCAGCAGCTTGGGGGTAACAGGACGCTCCTACAATGAGCAGTTCTTC. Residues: CASSLGVTGRSYNEQFF.

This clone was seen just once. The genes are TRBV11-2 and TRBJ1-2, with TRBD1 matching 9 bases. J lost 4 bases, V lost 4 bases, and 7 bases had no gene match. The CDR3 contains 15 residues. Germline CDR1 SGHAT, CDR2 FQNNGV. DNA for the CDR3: TGTGCCAGCAGCTCCGGGACAGGGTTTAGCTATGGCTACACCTTC. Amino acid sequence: CASSSGTGFSYGYTF.

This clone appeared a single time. CDR3: CSASRGQVGFNQPQHF. The CDR3 DNA reads as TGCAGTGCTAGTAGGGGACAGGTCGGTTTCAATCAGCCCCAGCATTTT. This chain connects TRBV20-1 to TRBJ1-5, with 8 bases matching TRBD1. V lost 3 bases to trimming and J lost 3 bases; unmatched junction nucleotides: 10. This CDR3 has 16 amino acids. Germline V gene data show CDR1 as DFQATT and CDR2 as SNEGSKA (reference sequence).

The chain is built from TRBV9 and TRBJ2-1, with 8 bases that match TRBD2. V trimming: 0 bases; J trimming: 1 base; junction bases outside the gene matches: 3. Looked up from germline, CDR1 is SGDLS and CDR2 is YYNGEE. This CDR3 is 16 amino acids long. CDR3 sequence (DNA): TGTGCCAGCAGCGTAGTTGCGGGGGGTTCCTACAATGAGCAGTTCTTC. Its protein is CASSVVAGGSYNEQFF.

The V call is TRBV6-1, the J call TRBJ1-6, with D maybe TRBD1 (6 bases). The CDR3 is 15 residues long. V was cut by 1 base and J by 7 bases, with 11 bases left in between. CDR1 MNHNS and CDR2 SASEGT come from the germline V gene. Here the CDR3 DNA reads TGTGCCAGCAGTGAAGAGGGGACATCCAATTCACCCCTCCACTTT. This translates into CASSEEGTSNSPLHF.

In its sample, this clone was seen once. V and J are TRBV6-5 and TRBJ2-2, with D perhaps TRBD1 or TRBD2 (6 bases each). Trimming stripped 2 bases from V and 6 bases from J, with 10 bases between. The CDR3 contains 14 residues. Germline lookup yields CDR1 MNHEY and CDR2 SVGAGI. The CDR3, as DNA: TGTGCCAGCAGTTACCGGGGGCTGGCCGGGGAGCTGTTTTTT. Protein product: CASSYRGLAGELFF.

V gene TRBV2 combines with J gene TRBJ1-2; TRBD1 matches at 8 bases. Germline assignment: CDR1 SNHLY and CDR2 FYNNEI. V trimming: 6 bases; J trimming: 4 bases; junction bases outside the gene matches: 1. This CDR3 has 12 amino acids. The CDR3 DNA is TGTGCCAGCAGCGGGACAGGCTATGGCTACACCTTC. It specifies CASSGTGYGYTF. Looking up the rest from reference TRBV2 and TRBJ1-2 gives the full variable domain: EPEVTQTPSHQVTQMGQEVILRCVPISNHLYFYWYRQILGQKVEFLVSFYNNEISEKSEIFDDQFSVERPDGSNFTLKIRSTKLEDSAMYFCASSGTGYGYTFGSGTRLTVV.

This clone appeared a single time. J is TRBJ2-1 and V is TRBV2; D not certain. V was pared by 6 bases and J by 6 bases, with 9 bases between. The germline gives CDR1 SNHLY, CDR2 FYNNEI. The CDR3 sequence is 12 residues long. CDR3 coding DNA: TGTGCCAGCAGCAGGCAGCCCAATGAGCAGTTCTTC. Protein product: CASSRQPNEQFF.